This T cell receptor beta chain is drawn from a study of shared clonotypes between healthy human individuals. This CDR3 comprises 17 residues. Germline V gene sequence: CDR1 MNHEY, CDR2 SMNVEV (reference sequence). The trim removed 2 bases at V and 0 bases at J, leaving 10 bases unmatched. The donors were all Caucasian adults (living in Nashville, Tennessee). Unsorted samples drew genomic DNA from some 82 million PBMCs. This clone was observed at least ten times. The table came from immunoSEQ multiplex PCR; TCRdb's copy has only in-frame clones and leaves some out. Of around 450,000 clones listed, 79% are singletons.

Sequencing was carried out using PBMCs. This receptor was taken from a woman aged 40 to 50 in good health. Some clones in this sample may be carry-over from other donors' samples. The chain links TRBV27 to TRBJ2-7; 7 bases agree with TRBD2. In DNA form, the CDR3 reads TGTGCCAGCAGTTTACGTGGGGGGAGGGGCCTCTCCTACGAGCAGTACTTC. Its translation: CASSLRGGRGLSYEQYF.